Detailed here is one T cell receptor (beta chain). Mismatch with germline at one junction end may stem from a read error. This CDR3 has 12 residues. Per the germline V gene, CDR1 is SQVTM and CDR2 is ANQGSEA. This specimen belongs to a study of blood T cell repertoires in COVID-19. This table comes from immunoSEQ multiplex PCR, and its TCRdb copy is limited to in-frame clones, with some not included. This sample carries 120,000 to 150,000 clones, 80% to 90% of them seen once, and the ten largest clones take 6.5% to 9%. This sequence joins TRBV29-1 and TRBJ2-1, with 10 bases lining up with TRBD2. The sample taken for sequencing was peripheral blood. This TCR was recovered from a woman aged 50 to 60 in a cohort sampled during active or convalescent COVID-19. CDR3 nucleotides: TGCAGCGTTGACCAAGCCGGGACTAGCGTGGTCTTC. The encoded protein is CSVDQAGTSVVF.